This TCR beta chain was sequenced in a study of blood T cell repertoires in COVID-19. At the level of the study: The United States, Italy and Spain provided the acute and convalescent COVID-19 samples.

In the authors' workflow: It was from reference gene primer amplification that nucleated cell counts were estimated. Assay used: immunoSEQ multiplex PCR; TCRdb lists only in-frame clones, some missing. That table supplies the V and J calls and clone size; D and trimming were determined from the DNA. The table shows around 280,000 clones, with approximately 86% occurring only once. This CDR3 comprises 15 residues. The germline V gene encodes CDR1 GTSNPN and CDR2 SVGIG (reference sequence). The V segment lost 0 bases and the J segment 0 bases; nucleotides outside the gene matches: 2. The chain links TRBV30 to TRBJ1-3, with TRBD1 matching 7 bases. The specimen was peripheral blood. The sequence was collected from a woman in her twenties or thirties who had recovered from COVID-19. DNA of the CDR3: TGTGCCTGGAGTGTACAGGGGAGCTCTGGAAACACCATATATTTT. Translating it yields CAWSVQGSSGNTIYF.